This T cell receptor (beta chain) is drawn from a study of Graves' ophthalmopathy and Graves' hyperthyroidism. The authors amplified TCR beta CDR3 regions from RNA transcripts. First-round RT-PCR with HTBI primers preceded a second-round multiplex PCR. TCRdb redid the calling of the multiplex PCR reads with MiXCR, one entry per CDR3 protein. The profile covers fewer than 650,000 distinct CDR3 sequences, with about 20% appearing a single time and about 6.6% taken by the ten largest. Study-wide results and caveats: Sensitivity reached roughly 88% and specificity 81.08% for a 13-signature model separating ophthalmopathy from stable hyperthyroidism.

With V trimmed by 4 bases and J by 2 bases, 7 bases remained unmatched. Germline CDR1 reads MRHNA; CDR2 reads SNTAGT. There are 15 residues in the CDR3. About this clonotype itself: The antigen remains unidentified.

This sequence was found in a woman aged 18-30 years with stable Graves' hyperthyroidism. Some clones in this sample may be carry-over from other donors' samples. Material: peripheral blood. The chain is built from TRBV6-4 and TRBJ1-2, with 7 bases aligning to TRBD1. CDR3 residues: CASSAVQGSNYGYTF. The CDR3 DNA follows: TGTGCCAGCAGTGCTGTACAGGGGTCGAACTATGGCTACACCTTC.